This T cell receptor (beta chain) derives from a study of blood T cell repertoires in COVID-19. Measured with immunoSEQ multiplex PCR; TCRdb has only the in-frame clones, and not every one. In the table there are some 200,000 clones, 75% to 90% of which are singletons. Participants reported their clinical history, and cohort assignment relied on those reports. The recovered donors of Cohort 3 showed two negative PCRs, clearance, or symptom resolution. The CDR3 runs 17 residues. After removal of 4 bases from V and 2 bases from J, the junction contained 5 bases not matched to a gene. In germline, CDR1 is SGHRS, CDR2 YFSETQ.

The TCR sequence derives from a woman in her thirties who had recovered from COVID-19. The sample consisted of PBMCs or T cells enriched from blood (not recorded which). The V gene is TRBV5-1, the J gene TRBJ2-6; TRBD1 agrees at 11 bases. The CDR3 is CASSPDRGQAGANVLTF. CDR3 nucleotides: TGCGCCAGCAGCCCGGACAGGGGGCAGGCTGGGGCCAACGTCCTGACTTTC.